This T cell receptor beta chain was sequenced for a study of cytomegalovirus exposure and HLA in healthy donors. Points from the study as a whole: Upon later analysis, HLA-associated TCR beta chains proved more clonally expanded than other, equally common chains. Some V segments, TRBV6-2 and TRBV6-3 among them, were indistinguishable and were therefore excluded. Cytomegalovirus association was assigned to about 150 TCR beta chains. With later analysis, a missense DCLRE1C variant became linked to TCR beta V- and J-gene trimming.

V dropped 5 bases and J dropped 7 bases, with 15 bases sitting between them. This CDR3 contains 13 residues. The germline V gene encodes CDR1 SGHAT and CDR2 FQNNGV. This clone was seen a single time. Antigen unknown. PCR primers comprised 60 Vbeta and 13 Jbeta primers. This table comes from immunoSEQ multiplex PCR, and its TCRdb copy is limited to in-frame clones, with some not included. The sample has nearly 100,000 clones, 76% seen once. The sequenced material came from PBMCs. The clonotype was recovered from a woman aged 60 to 75 in good health and CMV-seropositive. This chain joins TRBV11-2 and TRBJ2-7; D perhaps matches TRBD1 (6 bases). CDR3 sequence: CASSPALTGEQYF. CDR3 sequence (DNA): TGTGCCAGCAGCCCGGCCTTAACAGGGGAGCAGTACTTC.